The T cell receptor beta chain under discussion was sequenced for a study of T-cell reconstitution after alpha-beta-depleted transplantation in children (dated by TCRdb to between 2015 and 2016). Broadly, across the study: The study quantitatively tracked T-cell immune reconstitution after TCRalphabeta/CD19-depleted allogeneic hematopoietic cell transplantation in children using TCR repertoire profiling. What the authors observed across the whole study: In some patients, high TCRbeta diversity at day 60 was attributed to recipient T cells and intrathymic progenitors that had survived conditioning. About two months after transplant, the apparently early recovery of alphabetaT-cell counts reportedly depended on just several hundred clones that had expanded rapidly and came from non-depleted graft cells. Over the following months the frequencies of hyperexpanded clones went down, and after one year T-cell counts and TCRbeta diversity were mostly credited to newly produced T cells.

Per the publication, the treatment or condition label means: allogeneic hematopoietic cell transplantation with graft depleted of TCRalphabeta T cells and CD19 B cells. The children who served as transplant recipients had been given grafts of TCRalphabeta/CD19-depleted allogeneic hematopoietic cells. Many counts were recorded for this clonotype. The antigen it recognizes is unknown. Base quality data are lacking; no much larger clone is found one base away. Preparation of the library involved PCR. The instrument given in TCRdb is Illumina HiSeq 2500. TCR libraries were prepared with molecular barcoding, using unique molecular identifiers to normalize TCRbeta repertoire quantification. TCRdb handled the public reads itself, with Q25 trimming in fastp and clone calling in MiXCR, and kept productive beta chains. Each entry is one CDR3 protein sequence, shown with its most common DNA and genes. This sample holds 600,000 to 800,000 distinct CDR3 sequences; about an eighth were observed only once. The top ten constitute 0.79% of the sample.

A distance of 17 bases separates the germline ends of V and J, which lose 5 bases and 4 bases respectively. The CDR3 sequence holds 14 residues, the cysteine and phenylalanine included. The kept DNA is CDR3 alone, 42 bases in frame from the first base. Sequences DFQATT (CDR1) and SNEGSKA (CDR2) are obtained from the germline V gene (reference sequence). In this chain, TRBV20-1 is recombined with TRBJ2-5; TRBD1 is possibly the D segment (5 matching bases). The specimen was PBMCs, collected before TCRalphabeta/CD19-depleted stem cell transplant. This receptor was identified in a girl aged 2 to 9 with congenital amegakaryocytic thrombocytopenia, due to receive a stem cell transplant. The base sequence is TGCAGTGCTCTCCCTTTAGGGGCTGGAGAGACCCAGTACTTC. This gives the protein CSALPLGAGETQYF.